Following are 32 T cell receptor beta chains from one sample sequenced in a study of long-term antiretroviral therapy in people with HIV. They ran version v3.0 of the immunoSEQ assay at survey level. Libraries were prepared by immunoSEQ multiplex PCR; TCRdb keeps only in-frame clonotypes and omits some of them. This sample has about 34,000 clones, with about four fifths found just once. Sequenced material: unsorted PBMCs, taken 0.4 years before starting antiretroviral therapy. Receptor source: a man younger than 30 with HIV.

This clone turned up a few times. The chain recombines TRBV19 with TRBJ1-3; tentative D call: TRBD1 (5 bases). In germline, CDR1 is LNHDA, CDR2 SQIVND (reference sequence). V lost 5 bases and J 0 bases, leaving 14 bases between the germline ends. This CDR3 comprises 16 residues. The CDR3 coding sequence is TGTGCCAGTAGTCCTCGACAGCCGAGCTCTGGAAACACCATATATTTT. It encodes CASSPRQPSSGNTIYF. Full variable domain (missing parts from reference TRBV19 and TRBJ1-3): DGGITQSPKYLFRKEGQNVTLSCEQNLNHDAMYWYRQDPGQGLRLIYYSQIVNDFQKGDIAEGYSVSREKKESFPLTVTSAQKNPTAFYLCASSPRQPSSGNTIYFGEGSWLTVV.

CDR3 region: CASSISHSVGTQYF. CDR3 nucleotide sequence: TGTGCCAGCAGTATATCACATTCCGTTGGGACCCAGTACTTC. The chain joins TRBV14 to TRBJ2-5; D not resolved. V lost 6 bases to trimming and J lost 7 bases, with 18 bases between them. The CDR3 has 14 residues. Germline loops: CDR1 SGHDN, CDR2 FVKESK.

This chain's CDR3 is CASSYPQDGYYEQYF. The CDR3 DNA reads as TGTGCCAGCAGTTACCCCCAAGATGGGTACTACGAGCAGTACTTC. J is TRBJ2-7 and V is TRBV6-5; D is unclear. CDR1 is MNHEY, CDR2 SVGAGI, per germline. The V end lost 2 bases, the J end lost 3 bases, and 14 bases lay between the germline ends. The CDR3 extends over 15 amino acids.

V and J are TRBV10-1 and TRBJ1-1; 7 nucleotides agree with TRBD1. Germline CDR1 WNHNN, CDR2 SYGVQD (reference sequence). The CDR3 length is 14 residues. Trimming removed 8 bases from V and 1 base from J; junction bases left unmatched: 7. The DNA of the CDR3 is TGCGCCAGCGCCCAGGGACAGACGAACACTGAAGCTTTCTTT. Its translation: CASAQGQTNTEAFF.

The gene calls are TRBV9 and TRBJ2-3; D is possibly TRBD1 or TRBD2 (6 bases each). The V and J ends lost 2 bases and 3 bases respectively, with 16 bases between them. CDR1 SGDLS and CDR2 YYNGEE come from the germline V gene. This CDR3 spans 16 amino acids. The CDR3 loop is CASSVDGGLKTDTQYF. The CDR3 nucleotides read TGTGCCAGCAGCGTTGACGGGGGCCTTAAAACAGATACGCAGTATTTT.

This chain links TRBV13 with TRBJ1-4; 8 bases line up with TRBD1. After removal of 4 bases from V and 11 bases from J, the junction contained 0 bases not matched to a gene. This CDR3 spans 11 amino acids. Germline values: CDR1 PRHDT, CDR2 FYEKMQ (reference sequence). CDR3 in amino acids: CASSYRGKLFF. The DNA for the CDR3 is TGTGCCAGCAGCTACAGGGGGAAACTGTTTTTT.

This clone has only a few counts. The chain employs TRBV15 and TRBJ1-2; D unclear. V lost 5 bases to trimming and J lost 4 bases, with 11 bases between them. The CDR3 totals 13 residues. The germline gives CDR1 LNHNV, CDR2 YYDKDF (reference sequence). CDR3 bases: TGTGCCACCAGCCTTATCTCTTTCTATGGCTACACCTTC. Protein product: CATSLISFYGYTF.

This chain connects TRBV5-8 to TRBJ1-4; D uncertain. The germline V and J ends were trimmed by 0 bases and 5 bases, with 11 bases remaining between them. The length of the CDR3 is 15 residues. Germline V gene lookup returns CDR1 SGHTS and CDR2 YDEGEE. The CDR3 nucleotides read TGTGCCAGCAGCTTGGGCCCGGTTACCAATGAAAAACTGTTTTTT. Its protein product is CASSLGPVTNEKLFF. The whole variable domain, remainder taken from reference TRBV5-8 and TRBJ1-4, is EAGVTQSPTHLIKTRGQQATLRCSPISGHTSVYWYQQALGLGLQFLLWYDEGEERNRGNFPPRFSGRQFPNYSSELNVNALELEDSALYLCASSLGPVTNEKLFFGSGTQLSVL.

CDR3 nucleotide sequence: TGTGCCAGCAGTGAAATCGAACAGGATCGAGAAAAACTGTTTTTT. This gives the protein CASSEIEQDREKLFF. This sequence joins TRBV25-1 and TRBJ1-4; D might be TRBD1 (5 bases). V shed 2 bases and J shed 8 bases, with 15 bases lying between them. CDR3 length equals 15 residues. Germline CDR1 reads MGHDK; CDR2 reads SYGVNS.

Only one count was recorded for this clone. The V gene is TRBV5-1, the J gene TRBJ2-1; D is ambiguous. The V and J ends lost 0 bases and 7 bases respectively, with 14 bases between them. Germline-derived CDR1 and CDR2 are SGHRS and YFSETQ. This CDR3 is 15 amino acids long. Here the CDR3 DNA reads TGCGCCAGCAGCTTGGTTGGGCCACCCTGGAATGAGCAGTTCTTC. Encoded protein: CASSLVGPPWNEQFF.

V gene TRBV7-3 combines with J gene TRBJ1-1; possibly TRBD1 for D (6 bases). This CDR3 has 18 amino acids. Looked up from germline, CDR1 is SGHTA and CDR2 is FQGTGA. V lost 4 bases and J lost 0, with 21 bases in between. Here the CDR3 reads CASSSIGTPYLMNTEAFF. In nucleotides, the CDR3 is TGTGCCAGCAGCTCGATCGGGACACCTTACCTCATGAACACTGAAGCTTTCTTT.

The chain combines TRBV9 with TRBJ1-5; D is unresolved. V lost 0 bases and J 2 bases, leaving 3 bases between the germline ends. Germline assignment: CDR1 SGDLS and CDR2 YYNGEE. The CDR3 length is 13 residues. CDR3 nucleotide sequence: TGTGCCAGCAGCGTAGACGGCAATCAGCCCCAGCATTTT. Translated: CASSVDGNQPQHF.

The V and J genes are TRBV27 and TRBJ2-7, with D tentatively TRBD1 or TRBD2 (6 bases each). Germline assignment: CDR1 MNHEY and CDR2 SMNVEV (reference sequence). This CDR3 has 16 amino acids. V gave up 3 bases and J gave up 2 bases, with 17 bases separating them. The CDR3 loop is CASSFSPPGATYEQYF. The CDR3 bases are TGTGCCAGCAGTTTCTCTCCTCCGGGGGCTACCTACGAGCAGTACTTC.

The V gene is TRBV7-2, the J gene TRBJ1-6; D is possibly TRBD1 (5 bases). Per the germline V gene, CDR1 is SGHTA and CDR2 is FQGNSA. This CDR3 has 13 residues. The V end lost 8 bases, the J end lost 7 bases, and 12 bases lay between the germline ends. The CDR3 DNA is TGTGCCAGCTTAAAAAGGGGCAATTCACCCCTCCACTTT. Protein sequence: CASLKRGNSPLHF.

This rearrangement joins TRBV18 to TRBJ1-3, with D hard to call. The ends were cut back, 3 bases at V and 2 bases at J, with 14 bases in the middle. The CDR3 loop spans 16 amino acids. Per germline, CDR1 KGHSH and CDR2 LQKENI. The CDR3 nucleotides are TGTGCCAGCTCACCGCTCCCTCCTGGGGCTGGAAACACCATATATTTT. This encodes CASSPLPPGAGNTIYF.

The CDR3 region is CASSLEANLNTEAFF. The CDR3 coding sequence is TGTGCCAGCAGCTTAGAGGCGAACTTGAACACTGAAGCTTTCTTT. The genes are TRBV7-2 and TRBJ1-1; D uncertain. Trimming removed 1 base from V and 0 bases from J, with 9 bases in between. The length of the CDR3 is 15 residues. The V gene's germline CDR1 is SGHTA and CDR2 FQGNSA.

In its sample, this clone was seen once. This sequence joins TRBV6-5 and TRBJ2-1; the D gene is possibly TRBD1 (5 bases). The CDR3 length is 15 residues. Germline CDR1 reads MNHEY; CDR2 reads SVGAGI. The ends were cut back, 0 bases at V and 8 bases at J, with 14 bases in the middle. This CDR3 reads CASSYSPFDSDEQFF. The CDR3 DNA reads TGTGCCAGCAGTTACTCCCCCTTCGACAGCGATGAGCAGTTCTTC.

This chain joins TRBV6-1 and TRBJ2-1, with D maybe TRBD1 (5 bases). CDR1 and CDR2 (germline): MNHNS, SASEGT. There are 15 residues in the CDR3. Trimming shortened V by 3 bases and J by 1 base, and 10 bases separated the two germline ends. CDR3 region: CASSETVYSYNEQFF. The CDR3 DNA reads TGTGCCAGCAGTGAGACAGTTTATTCCTACAATGAGCAGTTCTTC.

The chain uses TRBV6-5 and TRBJ1-2; 7 bases agree with TRBD1. J was trimmed by 7 bases and V by 0 bases; bases with no gene match: 5. This CDR3 is built from 14 residues. Germline loops: CDR1 MNHEY, CDR2 SVGAGI. The CDR3 here is CASSYSRGLGGYTF. Written as DNA, the CDR3 is TGTGCCAGCAGTTACTCTAGGGGGCTGGGTGGCTACACCTTC.

This rearrangement joins TRBV9 to TRBJ2-5; D not certain. In germline, CDR1 is SGDLS, CDR2 YYNGEE. V shed 1 base and J shed 2 bases, with 12 bases lying between them. The CDR3 loop spans 15 amino acids. DNA for the CDR3: TGTGCCAGCAGCGTAATGGGTGGGATGCAAGAGACCCAGTACTTC. It encodes CASSVMGGMQETQYF.

V is TRBV25-1 and J is TRBJ2-3; D might be TRBD2 (5 bases). Germline CDR1 reads MGHDK; CDR2 reads SYGVNS. The CDR3 spans 17 residues. V lost 1 base, J lost 0 bases, and 14 bases lay in between. CDR3 region: CASSEFKIGLSTDTQYF. The CDR3 DNA reads TGTGCCAGCAGTGAATTTAAGATTGGACTTAGCACAGATACGCAGTATTTT.

The genes are TRBV28 and TRBJ2-3; perhaps D is TRBD1 or TRBD2 (5 bases each). CDR1 is MDHEN and CDR2 is SYDVKM in the germline V gene. V was cut by 5 bases and J by 5 bases, with 17 bases left in between. CDR3 length: 15 residues. This CDR3 is CASSPGTAILDTQYF. In DNA, the CDR3 is TGTGCCAGCAGTCCCGGGACCGCAATTTTAGATACGCAGTATTTT.

This chain uses TRBV27 with TRBJ1-2, with D unclear. V was clipped by 3 bases and J by 4 bases, with 12 bases between them. The CDR3 is 14 amino acids. Germline V gene lookup returns CDR1 MNHEY and CDR2 SMNVEV (reference sequence). The CDR3 nucleotides read TGTGCCAGCAGTTTGGGCGTTTCGGTCTATGGCTACACCTTC. Translating gives CASSLGVSVYGYTF.

The chain is built from TRBV5-4 and TRBJ2-3; D remains unclear. The CDR3 extends over 14 amino acids. Germline CDR1 SGHNT, CDR2 YYREEE (reference sequence). The V end lost 1 base, the J end lost 5 bases, and 11 bases lay between the germline ends. The DNA of the CDR3 is TGTGCCAGCAGCTTGCTGGCGCCCGGAGATACGCAGTATTTT. This encodes CASSLLAPGDTQYF.

In this sample, this clone turned up a few times. The chain joins TRBV6-6 to TRBJ1-2; 7 bases agree with TRBD1. The V gene's germline CDR1 is MNHNY and CDR2 SVGAGI (reference sequence). The junction had 12 bases not matched to a gene; V was cut back by 8 bases and J by 6 bases. The CDR3 spans 14 residues. CDR3 coding DNA: TGTGCCAGCCTTGACAGGGTTGCTGACCATGGCTACACCTTC. It specifies CASLDRVADHGYTF.

The V and J genes are TRBV4-2 and TRBJ2-3, with TRBD2 identical over 10 bases. The germline V gene encodes CDR1 LGHNA and CDR2 YNFKEQ. Trimming removed 4 bases from V and 5 bases from J; junction bases left unmatched: 15. The CDR3 has 18 residues. The CDR3 protein is CASSPRVAGGPYLDTQYF. CDR3 sequence (DNA): TGTGCCAGCAGCCCCCGGGTAGCGGGGGGCCCCTACTTAGATACGCAGTATTTT.

J is TRBJ2-3 and V is TRBV10-3, with TRBD2 identical over 11 bases. V lost 2 bases and J lost 1; bases outside the gene matches: 5. This CDR3 spans 17 amino acids. Germline CDR1 reads ENHRY; CDR2 reads SYGVKD. The CDR3 bases are TGTGCCATCAGTGAGCCTTCTAGCGGGGGGCGCACAGATACGCAGTATTTT. Its protein is CAISEPSSGGRTDTQYF.

This chain links TRBV12-5 with TRBJ2-7, with TRBD1 matching 7 bases. V lost 4 bases to trimming and J lost 6 bases; unmatched junction nucleotides: 3. Looked up from germline, CDR1 is LGHNT and CDR2 is FRNRAP. CDR3 length: 12 amino acids. For the CDR3, the DNA is TGTGCTAGTGGTTCACGGACAGGCGAGCAGTACTTC. This gives the protein CASGSRTGEQYF.

This chain links TRBV28 with TRBJ1-1, with D uncertain. V was shortened by 8 bases and J by 1 base, with 20 bases between the two germline ends. The CDR3 loop spans 16 amino acids. The germline CDR1 and CDR2 sequences are MDHEN and SYDVKM. As DNA, the CDR3 is TGTGCCAGCTCCCCGCTGGGTAGGCCCGAGAACACTGAAGCTTTCTTT. Translating it yields CASSPLGRPENTEAFF.

The chain uses TRBV29-1 and TRBJ2-1; weak D call: TRBD1 (6 bases). The CDR3 is 14 amino acids. Germline values: CDR1 SQVTM, CDR2 ANQGSEA. The ends were cut back, 3 bases at V and 7 bases at J, with 16 bases in the middle. The CDR3 here is CSVEGRGLVNEQFF. The DNA of the CDR3 is TGCAGCGTTGAGGGCAGGGGTCTAGTAAATGAGCAGTTCTTC.

The CDR3 spells CASSLPSGLGDGYTF. The CDR3 nucleotides read TGTGCCAGCAGCTTGCCCTCAGGGTTGGGGGATGGCTACACCTTC. The chain joins TRBV5-6 to TRBJ1-2; maybe TRBD1 (5 bases). The CDR3 totals 15 residues. The germline V gene has CDR1 SGHDT and CDR2 YYEEEE. Trimming stripped 1 base from V and 6 bases from J, with 16 bases between.

The chain has TRBV7-9 and TRBJ2-7; the D is unclear. Trimming stripped 4 bases from V and 2 bases from J, with 12 bases between. CDR3 size: 14 residues. The germline gives CDR1 SEHNR, CDR2 FQNEAQ (reference sequence). The CDR3 nucleotides are TGTGCCAGCAGCTCCGGTTGGCGCACCTACGAGCAGTACTTC. Translating gives CASSSGWRTYEQYF.